The T cell receptor beta chain described here comes from a study of vaccination and CD4 T cells after COVID-19. Study-level information: Median time from COVID diagnosis to post-COVID sampling was over 80 days (35 to 161).

Sequenced with the Oncomine TCR Beta short-read assay was DNA taken from cultured CD4+ T cells. TCRdb re-called the PCR reads through MiXCR, storing one row per CDR3 protein. This table holds fewer than 6,000 distinct CDR3 sequences, approximately 20% found once. This sample's treatment: roughly nine-day PBMC culture with coronavirus spike peptide pools or control peptides (ViraFEST assay). In regard to this clonotype: Its antigen remains unidentified. One junction end does not reproduce the germline sequence, and a read error may be involved.

The sequence was collected from a human donor who had recovered from COVID-19. The material sequenced was CD4+ T cells from blood, cultured in vitro.

The chain's CDR3 is CASSLTAGGLFF. CDR3 nucleotides: TGTGCCAGCAGCTTAACGGCCGGGGGGCTGTTTTTT. The chain carries TRBV7-2 and TRBJ2-2; D is possibly TRBD2 (6 bases). The germline V gene has CDR1 SGHTA and CDR2 FQGNSA. CDR3 length: 12 amino acids.